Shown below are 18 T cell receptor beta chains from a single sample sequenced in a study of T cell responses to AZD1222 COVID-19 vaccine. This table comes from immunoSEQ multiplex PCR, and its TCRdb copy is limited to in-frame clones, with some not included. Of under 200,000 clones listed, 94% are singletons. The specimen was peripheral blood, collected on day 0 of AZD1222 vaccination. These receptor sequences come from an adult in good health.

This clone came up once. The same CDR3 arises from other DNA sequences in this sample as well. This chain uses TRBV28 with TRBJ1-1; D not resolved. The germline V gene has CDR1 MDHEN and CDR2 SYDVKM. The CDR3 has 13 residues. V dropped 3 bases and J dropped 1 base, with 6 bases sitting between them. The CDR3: CASSFSGNTEAFF. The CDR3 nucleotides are TGTGCCAGCAGTTTTTCGGGGAACACTGAAGCTTTCTTT.

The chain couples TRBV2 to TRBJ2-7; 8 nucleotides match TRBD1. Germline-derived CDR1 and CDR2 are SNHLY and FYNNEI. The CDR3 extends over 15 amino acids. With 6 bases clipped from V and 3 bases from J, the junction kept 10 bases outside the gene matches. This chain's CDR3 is CASRLGQVLGYEQYF. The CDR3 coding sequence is TGTGCCAGCAGATTGGGACAGGTACTAGGCTACGAGCAGTACTTC.

The DNA for the CDR3 is TGTGCCATCAGAGCGGGCGGAGAGACCGGGGAGCTGTTTTTT. It codes for CAIRAGGETGELFF. This rearrangement joins TRBV10-3 to TRBJ2-2, with D possibly TRBD2 on 6 matching bases. The CDR3 has 14 residues. Looked up from germline, CDR1 is ENHRY and CDR2 is SYGVKD. The V gene lost 6 bases and the J gene lost 5 bases, with 13 bases spanning the gap.

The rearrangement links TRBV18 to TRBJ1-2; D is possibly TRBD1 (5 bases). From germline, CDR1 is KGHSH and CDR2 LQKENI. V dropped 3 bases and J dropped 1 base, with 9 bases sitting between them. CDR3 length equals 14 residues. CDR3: CASSPTAINYGYTF. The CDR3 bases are TGTGCCAGCTCACCGACAGCGATTAACTATGGCTACACCTTC.

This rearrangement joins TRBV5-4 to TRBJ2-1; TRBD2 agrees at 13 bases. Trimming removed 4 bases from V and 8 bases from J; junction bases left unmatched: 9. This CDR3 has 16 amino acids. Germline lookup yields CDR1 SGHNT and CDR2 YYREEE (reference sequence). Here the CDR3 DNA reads TGTGCCAGCAGCCCTTCAAGGACTAGCGGGAGTGATGAGCAGTTCTTC. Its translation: CASSPSRTSGSDEQFF.

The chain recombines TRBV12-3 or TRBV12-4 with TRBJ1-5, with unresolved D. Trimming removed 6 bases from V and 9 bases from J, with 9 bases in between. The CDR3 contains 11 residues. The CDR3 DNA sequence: TGTGCCAGCAGCTATATGGGGCCCCAGCATTTT. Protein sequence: CASSYMGPQHF.

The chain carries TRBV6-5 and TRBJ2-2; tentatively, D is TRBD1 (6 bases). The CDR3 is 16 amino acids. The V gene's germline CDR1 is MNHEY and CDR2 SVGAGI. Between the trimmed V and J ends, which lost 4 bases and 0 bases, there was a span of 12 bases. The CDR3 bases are TGTGCCAGCAGTTCTCGCAGGACAGCGAACACCGGGGAGCTGTTTTTT. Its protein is CASSSRRTANTGELFF.

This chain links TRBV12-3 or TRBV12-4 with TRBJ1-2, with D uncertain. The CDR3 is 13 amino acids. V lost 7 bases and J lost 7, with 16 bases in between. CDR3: CASKQAPPGGYTF. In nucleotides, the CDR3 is TGTGCCAGCAAACAAGCACCCCCGGGTGGCTACACCTTC.

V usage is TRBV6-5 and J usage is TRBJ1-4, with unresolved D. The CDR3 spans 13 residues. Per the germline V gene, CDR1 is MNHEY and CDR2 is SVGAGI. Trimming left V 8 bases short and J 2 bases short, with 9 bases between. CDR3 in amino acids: CASALGTNEKLFF. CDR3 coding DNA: TGTGCCAGCGCCCTGGGTACTAATGAAAAACTGTTTTTT.

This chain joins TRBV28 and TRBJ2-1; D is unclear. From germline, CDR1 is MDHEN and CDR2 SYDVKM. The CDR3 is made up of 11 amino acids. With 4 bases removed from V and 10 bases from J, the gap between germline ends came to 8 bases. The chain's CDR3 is CASSSGAEQFF. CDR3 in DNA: TGTGCCAGCAGTTCGGGCGCAGAGCAGTTCTTC.

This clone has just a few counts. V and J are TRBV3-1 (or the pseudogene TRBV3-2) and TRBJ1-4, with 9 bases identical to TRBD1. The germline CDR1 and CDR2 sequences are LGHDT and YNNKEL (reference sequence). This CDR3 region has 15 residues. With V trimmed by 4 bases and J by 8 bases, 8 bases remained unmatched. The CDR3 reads CASSPLGTGNEKLFF. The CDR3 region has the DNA TGTGCCAGCAGCCCTCTAGGGACAGGGAACGAAAAACTGTTTTTT.

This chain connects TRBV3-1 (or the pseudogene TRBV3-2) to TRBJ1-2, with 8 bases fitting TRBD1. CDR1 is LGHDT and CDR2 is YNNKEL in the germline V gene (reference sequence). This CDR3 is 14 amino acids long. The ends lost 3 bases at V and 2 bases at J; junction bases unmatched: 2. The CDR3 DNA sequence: TGTGCCAGCAGCCAGGACAGGGTAAACTATGGCTACACCTTC. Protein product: CASSQDRVNYGYTF.

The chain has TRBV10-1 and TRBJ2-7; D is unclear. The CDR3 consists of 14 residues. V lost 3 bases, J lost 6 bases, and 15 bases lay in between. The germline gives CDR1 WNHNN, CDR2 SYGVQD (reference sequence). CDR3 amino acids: CASSDSLSSSEQYF. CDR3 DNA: TGCGCCAGCAGTGACTCCCTTTCCAGTTCCGAGCAGTACTTC.

This chain's CDR3 is CASSLNSLNTGELFF. The CDR3 DNA reads as TGTGCCAGCAGTTTGAACTCACTGAACACCGGGGAGCTGTTTTTT. The V and J genes are TRBV6-1 and TRBJ2-2; D call uncertain. Germline V lookup: CDR1 MNHNS, CDR2 SASEGT. Trimming left V 5 bases short and J 1 base short, with 11 bases between. The CDR3 consists of 15 residues.

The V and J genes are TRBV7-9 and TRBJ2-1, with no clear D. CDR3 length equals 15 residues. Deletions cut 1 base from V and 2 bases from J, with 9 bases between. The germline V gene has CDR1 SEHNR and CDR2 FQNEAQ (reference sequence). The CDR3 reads CASSLGLNPYNEQFF. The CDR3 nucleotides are TGTGCCAGCAGCTTAGGGTTAAATCCCTACAATGAGCAGTTCTTC.

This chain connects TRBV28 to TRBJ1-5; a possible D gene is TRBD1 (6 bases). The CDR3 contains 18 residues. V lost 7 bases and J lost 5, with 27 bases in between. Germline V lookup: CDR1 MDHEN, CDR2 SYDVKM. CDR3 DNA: TGTGCCAGCACCATACAGGGTAGGTCCCGAACGTGGGATCAGCCCCAGCATTTT. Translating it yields CASTIQGRSRTWDQPQHF. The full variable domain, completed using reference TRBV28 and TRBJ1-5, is DVKVTQSSRYLVKRTGEKVFLECVQDMDHENMFWYRQDPGLGLRLIYFSYDVKMKEKGDIPEGYSVSREKKERFSLILESASTNQTSMYLCASTIQGRSRTWDQPQHFGDGTRLSIL.

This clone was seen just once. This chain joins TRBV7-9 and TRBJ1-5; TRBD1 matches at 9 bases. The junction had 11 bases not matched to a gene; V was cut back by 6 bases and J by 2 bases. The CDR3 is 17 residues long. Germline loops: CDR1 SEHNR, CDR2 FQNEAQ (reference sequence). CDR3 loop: CASSYTGTGFGNQPQHF. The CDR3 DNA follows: TGTGCCAGCAGTTACACCGGGACAGGGTTTGGCAATCAGCCCCAGCATTTT.

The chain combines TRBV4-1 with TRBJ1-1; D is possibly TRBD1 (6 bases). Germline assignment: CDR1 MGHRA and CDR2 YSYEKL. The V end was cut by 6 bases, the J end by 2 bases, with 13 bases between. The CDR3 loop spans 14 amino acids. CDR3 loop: CASRSRTANTEAFF. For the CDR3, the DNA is TGCGCCAGCAGATCCAGGACAGCTAACACTGAAGCTTTCTTT.